This TCR beta chain came from a study of T cell repertoires in cytomegalovirus infection. Study-wide background: The public TCR beta signatures pointed to both CMV infection and matching HLA type.

Comment on this clonotype: The antigen remains undetermined.

This CDR3 is built from 12 residues. Germline CDR1 is SGHDT and CDR2 is YYEEEE. Trimming stripped 0 bases from V and 9 bases from J, with 7 bases between. TCRdb called the reads again in MiXCR, with one record for every CDR3 protein. This sample has 650,000 to 850,000 distinct CDR3 sequences; 25% to 35% occur once, and the top ten carry about 12%. Whole-study results and caveats: The response measured ex vivo was dominated by TCR beta clonotypes (HLA-C-restricted and CMV-specific). Adding up the frequency of public TCR beta families identified people who carried CMV plus the relevant HLA.

Sequencing used cultured CD8+ T cells from PBMCs, obtained from culture after CMV antigen stimulation. This TCR derives from a human donor in good health (CMV status not recorded). Some clones in this sample may be carry-over from other donors' samples. The genes are TRBV5-6 and TRBJ2-1; D is ambiguous. The CDR3 region has the DNA TGTGCCAGCAGCTTGGGGGTGGCTGAGCAGTTCTTC. Amino acid sequence: CASSLGVAEQFF.